This T cell receptor (beta chain) was captured in a study of blood T cell repertoires in COVID-19. Across the whole study: Sample material is recorded as cDNA or gDNA derived from T cells, B-cell-depleted T cells, or PBMCs.

As originally analysed: Researchers report that nucleated cell counts were estimated from reference gene primer amplification. Sequenced by immunoSEQ multiplex PCR; TCRdb stores in-frame clones only, minus some. The V and J calls and clone size are taken from that table; D and trimming were inferred from the DNA. The data hold around 70,000 clones, with approximately 80% observed a single time. This CDR3 has 16 residues. V was pared by 4 bases and J by 4 bases, with 16 bases between. The germline CDR1 and CDR2 sequences are LGHDT and YNNKEL (reference sequence). This TCR was sampled from a woman over 75 with active or convalescent COVID-19. The V gene is TRBV3-1 (or the pseudogene TRBV3-2), the J gene TRBJ2-2; maybe TRBD1 (6 bases). The sequencing input was peripheral blood. The CDR3 DNA sequence: TGTGCCAGCAGCCGCGAAGGGGGAGCGATCACCGGGGAGCTGTTTTTT. Protein: CASSREGGAITGELFF.